This T cell receptor beta chain was sequenced during a study of cytomegalovirus exposure and HLA in healthy donors. Study-level results: Accurate prediction of most subjects' HLA-A and HLA-B alleles from TCR beta sequences was reported.

In the PCR, 60 Vbeta and 13 Jbeta primers were used. Repertoires were generated with immunoSEQ multiplex PCR, while TCRdb's copy carries only in-frame clones and drops some. The sample has about 81,000 clones, about 87% seen once. In regard to this clone: Its antigen is unidentified.

The length of the CDR3 is 13 residues. The V and J ends lost 7 bases and 8 bases respectively, with 15 bases between them. Germline CDR1 reads MNHNS; CDR2 reads SASEGT. This receptor was taken from a man aged 18 to 29 in good health and CMV-seronegative. The sample comprised PBMCs. The genes are TRBV6-1 and TRBJ2-1; D unclear. DNA for the CDR3: TGTGCCAGCAAGCCAGCCCCGGGTCATGAGCAGTTCTTC. Amino acids: CASKPAPGHEQFF.